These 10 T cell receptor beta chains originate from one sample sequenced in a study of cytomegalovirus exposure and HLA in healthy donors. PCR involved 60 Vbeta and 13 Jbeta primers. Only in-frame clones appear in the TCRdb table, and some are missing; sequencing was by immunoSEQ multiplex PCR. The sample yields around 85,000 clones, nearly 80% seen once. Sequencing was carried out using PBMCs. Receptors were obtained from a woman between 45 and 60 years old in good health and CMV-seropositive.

The CDR3 nucleotides read TGTGCCAGCAGCTCAAGACAGTACACTGAAGCTTTCTTT. It codes for CASSSRQYTEAFF. This chain joins TRBV7-3 and TRBJ1-1; weak D call: TRBD1 (5 bases). CDR3 size: 13 residues. CDR1 and CDR2 from the germline V gene are SGHTA and FQGTGA. V dropped 4 bases and J dropped 3 bases, with 9 bases sitting between them.

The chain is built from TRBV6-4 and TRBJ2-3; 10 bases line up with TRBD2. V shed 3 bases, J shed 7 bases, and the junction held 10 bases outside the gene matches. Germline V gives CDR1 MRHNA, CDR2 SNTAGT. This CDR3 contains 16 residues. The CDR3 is CASSEASGGARNTQYF. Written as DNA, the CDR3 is TGTGCCAGCAGTGAGGCCAGCGGGGGGGCCCGGAATACGCAGTATTTT.

The CDR3 loop is CASSPRGVEAFF. DNA of the CDR3: TGTGCCAGCAGTCCCCGCGGGGTAGAAGCTTTCTTT. The J gene is TRBJ1-1, the V gene TRBV6-5; D not certain. With 5 bases removed from V and 8 bases from J, the gap between germline ends came to 12 bases. The germline CDR1 and CDR2 sequences are MNHEY and SVGAGI. The CDR3 consists of 12 residues.

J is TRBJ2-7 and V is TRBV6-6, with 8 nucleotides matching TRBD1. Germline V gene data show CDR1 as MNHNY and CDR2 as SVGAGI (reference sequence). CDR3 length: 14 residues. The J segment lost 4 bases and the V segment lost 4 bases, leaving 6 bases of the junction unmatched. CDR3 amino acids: CASSSGTGLYEQYF. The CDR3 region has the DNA TGTGCCAGCAGTTCCGGGACAGGACTATACGAGCAGTACTTC.

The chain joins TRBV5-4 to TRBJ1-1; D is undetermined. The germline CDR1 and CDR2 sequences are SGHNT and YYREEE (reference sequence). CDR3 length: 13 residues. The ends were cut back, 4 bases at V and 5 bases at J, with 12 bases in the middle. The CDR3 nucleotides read TGTGCCAGCAGCCCCGACATATATACTGAAGCTTTCTTT. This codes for CASSPDIYTEAFF.

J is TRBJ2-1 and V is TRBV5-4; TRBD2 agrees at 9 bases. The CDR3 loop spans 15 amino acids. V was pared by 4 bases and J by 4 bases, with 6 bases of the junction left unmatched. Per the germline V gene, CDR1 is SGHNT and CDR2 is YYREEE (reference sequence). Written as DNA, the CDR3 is TGTGCCAGCAGCCGGTCGACTAGCGGTTACAATGAGCAGTTCTTC. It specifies CASSRSTSGYNEQFF.

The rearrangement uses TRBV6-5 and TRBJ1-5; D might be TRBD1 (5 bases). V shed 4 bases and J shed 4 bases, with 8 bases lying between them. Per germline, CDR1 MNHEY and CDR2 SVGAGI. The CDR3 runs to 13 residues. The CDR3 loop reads CASSLTDNQPQHF. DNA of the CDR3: TGTGCCAGCAGTTTGACAGATAATCAGCCCCAGCATTTT.

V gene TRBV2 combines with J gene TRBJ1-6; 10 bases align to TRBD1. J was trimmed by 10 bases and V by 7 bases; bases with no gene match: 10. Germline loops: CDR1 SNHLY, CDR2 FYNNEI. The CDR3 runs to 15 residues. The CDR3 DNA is TGTGCCAGCACCTCCATGGGGACAGGGGAGTCACCCCTCCACTTT. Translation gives CASTSMGTGESPLHF. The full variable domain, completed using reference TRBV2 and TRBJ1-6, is EPEVTQTPSHQVTQMGQEVILRCVPISNHLYFYWYRQILGQKVEFLVSFYNNEISEKSEIFDDQFSVERPDGSNFTLKIRSTKLEDSAMYFCASTSMGTGESPLHFGNGTRLTVT.

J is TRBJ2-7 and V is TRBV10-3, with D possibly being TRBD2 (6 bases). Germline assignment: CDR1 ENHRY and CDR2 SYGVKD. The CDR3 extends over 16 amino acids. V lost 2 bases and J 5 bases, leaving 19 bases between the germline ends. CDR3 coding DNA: TGTGCCATCAGTGAGAGCCCCCCAGGGACGGGGGACGAGCAGTACTTC. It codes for CAISESPPGTGDEQYF.

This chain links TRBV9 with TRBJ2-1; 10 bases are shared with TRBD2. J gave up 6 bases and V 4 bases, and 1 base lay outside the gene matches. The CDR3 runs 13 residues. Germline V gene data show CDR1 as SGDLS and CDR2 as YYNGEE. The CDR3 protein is CASSRLAGNEQFF. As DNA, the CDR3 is TGTGCCAGCAGCCGACTAGCGGGCAATGAGCAGTTCTTC. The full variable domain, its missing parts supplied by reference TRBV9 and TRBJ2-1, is DSGVTQTPKHLITATGQRVTLRCSPRSGDLSVYWYQQSLDQGLQFLIQYYNGEERAKGNILERFSAQQFPDLHSELNLSSLELGDSALYFCASSRLAGNEQFFGPGTRLTVL.